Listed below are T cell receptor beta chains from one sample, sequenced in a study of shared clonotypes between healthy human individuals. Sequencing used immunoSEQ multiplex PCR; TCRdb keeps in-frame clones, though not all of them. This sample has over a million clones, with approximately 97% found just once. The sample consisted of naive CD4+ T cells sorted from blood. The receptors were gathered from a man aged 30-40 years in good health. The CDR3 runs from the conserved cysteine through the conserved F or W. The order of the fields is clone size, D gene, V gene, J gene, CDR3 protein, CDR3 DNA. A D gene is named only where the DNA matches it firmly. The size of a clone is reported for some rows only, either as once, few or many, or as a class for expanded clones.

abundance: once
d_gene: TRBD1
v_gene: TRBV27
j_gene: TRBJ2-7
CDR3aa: CASSSRPGQGAYEQYF
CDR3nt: TGTGCCAGCAGTTCCCGGCCGGGACAGGGGGCTTACGAGCAGTACTTC

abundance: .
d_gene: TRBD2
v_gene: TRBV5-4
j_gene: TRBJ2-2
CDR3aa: CASSSSGRSTGELFF
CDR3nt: TGTGCCAGCAGCTCTAGCGGGAGGAGCACCGGGGAGCTGTTTTTT

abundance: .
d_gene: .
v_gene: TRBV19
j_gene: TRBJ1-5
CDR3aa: CASSILLKGDQPQHF
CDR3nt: TGTGCCAGTAGTATTCTTTTGAAGGGGGATCAGCCCCAGCATTTT

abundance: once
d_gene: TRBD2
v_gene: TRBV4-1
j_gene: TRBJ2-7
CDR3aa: CASSQLLAGGRYEQYF
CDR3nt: TGCGCCAGCAGCCAACTACTAGCGGGAGGACGGTACGAGCAGTACTTC

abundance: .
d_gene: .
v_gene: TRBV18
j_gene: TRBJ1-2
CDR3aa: CASSGYGYTF
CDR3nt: TGTGCCAGCTCCGGCTATGGCTACACCTTC

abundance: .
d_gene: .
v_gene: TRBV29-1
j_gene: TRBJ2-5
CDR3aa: CSVAEGGEQETQYF
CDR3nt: TGCAGCGTTGCGGAGGGGGGAGAGCAAGAGACCCAGTACTTC

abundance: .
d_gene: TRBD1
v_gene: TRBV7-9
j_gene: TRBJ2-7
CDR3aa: CASSNTGTGVNEQYF
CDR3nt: TGTGCCAGCAGCAATACCGGGACAGGGGTAAACGAGCAGTACTTC

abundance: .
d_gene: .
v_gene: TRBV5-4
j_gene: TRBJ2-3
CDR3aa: CASSLAAGGGPSDTQYF
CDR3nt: TGTGCCAGCAGCTTGGCGGCAGGTGGAGGGCCATCAGATACGCAGTATTTT

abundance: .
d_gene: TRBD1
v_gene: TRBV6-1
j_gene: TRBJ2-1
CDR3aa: CASSNDRGGEQFF
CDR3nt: TGTGCCAGCAGTAACGACAGGGGCGGTGAGCAGTTCTTC

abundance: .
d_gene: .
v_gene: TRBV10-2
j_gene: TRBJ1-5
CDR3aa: CASSESGGDQPQHF
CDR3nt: TGCGCCAGCAGTGAGTCGGGGGGCGATCAGCCCCAGCATTTT

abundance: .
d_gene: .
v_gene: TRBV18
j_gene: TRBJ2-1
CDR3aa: CASSPLVDSAMKTEFF
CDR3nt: TGTGCCAGCTCACCACTGGTGGACTCCGCGATGAAGACGGAGTTCTTC

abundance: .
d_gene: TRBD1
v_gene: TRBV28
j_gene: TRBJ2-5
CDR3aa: CASSFFRAGGETQYF
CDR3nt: TGTGCCAGCAGTTTCTTCCGGGCAGGGGGAGAGACCCAGTACTTC

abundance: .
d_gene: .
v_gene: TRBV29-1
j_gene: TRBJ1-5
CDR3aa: CSVGMGANQPQHF
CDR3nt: TGCAGCGTAGGCATGGGGGCCAATCAGCCCCAGCATTTT

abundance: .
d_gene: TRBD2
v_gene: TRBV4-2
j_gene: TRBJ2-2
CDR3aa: CASSQELAGDTGELFF
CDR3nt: TGTGCCAGCAGCCAAGAGTTAGCGGGAGACACCGGGGAGCTGTTTTTT

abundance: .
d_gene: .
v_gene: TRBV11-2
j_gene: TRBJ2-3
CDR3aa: CASSLERTDTQYF
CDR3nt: TGTGCCAGCAGCTTGGAGCGCACAGATACGCAGTATTTT

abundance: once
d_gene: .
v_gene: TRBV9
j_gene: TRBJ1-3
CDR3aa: CASSVARVGRTTGNTIYF
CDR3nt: TGTGCCAGCAGCGTAGCTCGGGTTGGCCGAACAACTGGAAACACCATATATTTT

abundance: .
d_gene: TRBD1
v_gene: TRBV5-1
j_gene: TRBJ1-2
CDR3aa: CASSLDRGDGYTF
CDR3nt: TGCGCCAGCAGCTTGGACAGGGGAGATGGCTACACCTTC

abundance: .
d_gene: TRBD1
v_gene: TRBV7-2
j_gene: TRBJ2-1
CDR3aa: CASSLDYWTGDFRDNEQFF
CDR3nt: TGTGCCAGCAGCTTAGACTATTGGACAGGGGATTTCAGAGACAATGAGCAGTTCTTC

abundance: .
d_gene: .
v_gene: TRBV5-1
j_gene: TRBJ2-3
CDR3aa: CASSSAQGPLSSTDTQYF
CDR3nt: TGCGCCAGCAGCTCAGCTCAGGGGCCGCTCTCTAGCACAGATACGCAGTATTTT

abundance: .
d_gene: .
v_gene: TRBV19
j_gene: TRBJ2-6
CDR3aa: CASSIPLGAGANVLTF
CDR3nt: TGTGCCAGTAGTATCCCCCTGGGGGCCGGGGCCAACGTCCTGACTTTC

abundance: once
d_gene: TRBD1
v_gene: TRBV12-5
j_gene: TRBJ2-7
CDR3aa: CASGFEDSFDRGKPYEQYF
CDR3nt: TGTGCTAGTGGTTTTGAAGACTCCTTCGACAGGGGAAAACCCTACGAGCAGTACTTC

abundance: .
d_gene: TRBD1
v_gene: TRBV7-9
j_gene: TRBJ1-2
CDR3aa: CASSLAPQDRGGYTF
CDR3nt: TGTGCCAGCAGCTTAGCGCCCCAGGACAGGGGAGGCTACACCTTC

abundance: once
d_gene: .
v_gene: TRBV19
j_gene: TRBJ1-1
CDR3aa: CASSIEGMVTEAFF
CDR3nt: TGTGCCAGTAGTATAGAGGGAATGGTCACTGAAGCTTTCTTT

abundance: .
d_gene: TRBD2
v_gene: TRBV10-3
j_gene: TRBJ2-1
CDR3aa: CAISDKGLVGFVNEQFF
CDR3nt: TGTGCCATCAGTGATAAGGGACTAGTGGGGTTCGTCAATGAGCAGTTCTTC

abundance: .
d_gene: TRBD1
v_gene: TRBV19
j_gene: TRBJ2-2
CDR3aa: CASSRSNRGLRTGELFF
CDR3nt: TGTGCCAGTAGCCGATCCAACAGGGGGCTAAGAACCGGGGAGCTGTTTTTT

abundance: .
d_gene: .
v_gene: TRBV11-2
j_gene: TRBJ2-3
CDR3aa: CASSLDRRVGGTQYF
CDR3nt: TGTGCCAGCAGCTTAGATCGAAGGGTAGGGGGTACGCAGTATTTT

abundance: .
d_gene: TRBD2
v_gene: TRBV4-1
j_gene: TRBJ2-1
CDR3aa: CASSPGLATNEQFF
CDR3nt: TGCGCCAGCAGCCCTGGACTAGCGACGAATGAGCAGTTCTTC

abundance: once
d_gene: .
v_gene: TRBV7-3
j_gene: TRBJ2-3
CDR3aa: CASSWESFDTQYF
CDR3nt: TGTGCCAGCAGCTGGGAATCTTTTGATACGCAGTATTTT

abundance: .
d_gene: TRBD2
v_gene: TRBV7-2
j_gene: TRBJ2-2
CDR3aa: CASSVPSGRVSGELFF
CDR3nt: TGTGCCAGCAGCGTGCCTAGCGGGAGAGTGTCCGGGGAGCTGTTTTTT

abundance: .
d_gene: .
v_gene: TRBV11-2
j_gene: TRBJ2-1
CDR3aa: CASSPPRGNRYNEQFF
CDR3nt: TGTGCCAGCAGCCCCCCTCGTGGGAATCGGTACAATGAGCAGTTCTTC

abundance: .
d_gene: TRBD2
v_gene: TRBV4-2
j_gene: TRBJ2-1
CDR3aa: CASSQDWLAGNNEQFF
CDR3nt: TGTGCCAGCAGCCAAGATTGGCTAGCGGGCAACAATGAGCAGTTCTTC

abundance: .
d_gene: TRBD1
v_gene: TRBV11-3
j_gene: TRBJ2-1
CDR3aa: CASSLGQGARDEQFF
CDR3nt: TGTGCCAGCAGCTTAGGGCAGGGGGCGCGAGATGAGCAGTTCTTC

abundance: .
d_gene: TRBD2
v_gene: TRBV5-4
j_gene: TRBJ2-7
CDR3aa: CASSPGVAGGSSYEQYF
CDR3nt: TGTGCCAGCAGCCCCGGGGTAGCGGGAGGGAGCTCCTACGAGCAGTACTTC

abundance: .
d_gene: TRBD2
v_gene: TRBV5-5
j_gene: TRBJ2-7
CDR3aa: CASSLAVGLAGASEQYF
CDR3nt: TGTGCCAGCAGCTTGGCCGTGGGGCTAGCGGGAGCATCCGAGCAGTACTTC

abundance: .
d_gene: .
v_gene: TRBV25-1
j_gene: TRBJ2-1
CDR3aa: CASSAAQLAKGFNEQFF
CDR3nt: TGTGCCAGCAGTGCCGCCCAGCTAGCCAAGGGATTCAATGAGCAGTTCTTC

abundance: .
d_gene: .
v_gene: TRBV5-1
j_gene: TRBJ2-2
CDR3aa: CASSLDPGAGELFF
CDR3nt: TGCGCCAGCAGCTTGGATCCGGGGGCCGGGGAGCTGTTTTTT

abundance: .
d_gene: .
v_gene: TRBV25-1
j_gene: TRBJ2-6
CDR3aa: CASSVGGSGANVLTF
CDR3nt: TGTGCCAGCAGTGTTGGCGGCTCTGGGGCCAACGTCCTGACTTTC

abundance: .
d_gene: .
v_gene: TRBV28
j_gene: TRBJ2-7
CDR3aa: CASSRTPLYEQYF
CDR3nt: TGTGCCAGCAGTCGGACTCCGTTATACGAGCAGTACTTC

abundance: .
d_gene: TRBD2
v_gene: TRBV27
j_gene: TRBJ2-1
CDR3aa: CASSTRTSGVSYNEQFF
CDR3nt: TGTGCCAGCAGTACCCGGACTAGCGGGGTATCCTACAATGAGCAGTTCTTC

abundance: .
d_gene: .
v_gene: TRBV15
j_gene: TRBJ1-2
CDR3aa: CATWYPYGYTF
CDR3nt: TGTGCCACCTGGTATCCCTATGGCTACACCTTC

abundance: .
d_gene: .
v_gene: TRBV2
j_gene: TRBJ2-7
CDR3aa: CASNLLSSYEQYF
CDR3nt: TGTGCCAGCAATCTCTTAAGCTCCTACGAGCAGTACTTC

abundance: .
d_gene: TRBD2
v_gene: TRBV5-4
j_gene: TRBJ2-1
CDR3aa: CASSLKLAGGNEQFF
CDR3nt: TGTGCCAGCAGCTTGAAACTCGCGGGGGGGAATGAGCAGTTCTTC

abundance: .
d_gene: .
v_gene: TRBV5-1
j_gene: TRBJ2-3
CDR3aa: CASSPGQDTDTQYF
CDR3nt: TGCGCCAGCAGCCCCGGCCAAGACACAGATACGCAGTATTTT

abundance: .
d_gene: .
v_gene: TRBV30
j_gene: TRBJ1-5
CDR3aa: CAWLLVRAGNQPQHF
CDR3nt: TGTGCCTGGTTGTTAGTTAGGGCAGGGAATCAGCCCCAGCATTTT

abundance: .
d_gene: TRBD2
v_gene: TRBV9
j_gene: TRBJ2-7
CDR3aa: CASSLDRGLAGGPSYEQYF
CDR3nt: TGTGCCAGCAGCCTAGACAGAGGACTAGCGGGAGGGCCCTCCTACGAGCAGTACTTC